Presented here are 32 T cell receptor beta chains from one specimen sequenced in a study of blood T cell repertoires in COVID-19. TCRdb's copy holds only in-frame clones and misses some; the assay was immunoSEQ multiplex PCR. The table lists some 170,000 clones, 82% of them singletons. Sequenced sample: peripheral blood. These receptor sequences come from a woman in her 70s with acute or convalescent COVID-19.

This clone appeared a few times. The chain joins TRBV3-1 (or the pseudogene TRBV3-2) to TRBJ2-7; 7 bases line up with TRBD1. Per the germline V gene, CDR1 is LGHDT and CDR2 is YNNKEL (reference sequence). This CDR3 contains 15 residues. V was pared by 1 base and J by 4 bases, with 7 bases of the junction left unmatched. CDR3 protein: CASSQARGLGYEQYF. The CDR3 DNA follows: TGTGCCAGCAGCCAAGCAAGGGGGCTGGGGTACGAGCAGTACTTC.

J is TRBJ2-1 and V is TRBV18; 8 bases agree with TRBD2. Per germline, CDR1 KGHSH and CDR2 LQKENI. V trimming: 2 bases; J trimming: 7 bases; junction bases outside the gene matches: 10. The CDR3 spans 16 residues. CDR3 DNA: TGTGCCAGCTCACCAGGGGGAGCGGGAGAGGTTAATGAGCAGTTCTTC. Encoded protein: CASSPGGAGEVNEQFF.

The chain joins TRBV6-1 to TRBJ1-2; 7 bases fit TRBD1. In germline, CDR1 is MNHNS, CDR2 SASEGT. J was trimmed by 4 bases and V by 3 bases; bases with no gene match: 5. There are 14 residues in the CDR3. CDR3 in DNA: TGTGCCAGCAGTGATTTGACAGGGCCCTATGGCTACACCTTC. Translation: CASSDLTGPYGYTF.

The chain carries TRBV5-1 and TRBJ2-5; TRBD1 agrees at 9 bases. Germline values: CDR1 SGHRS, CDR2 YFSETQ. The CDR3 is 15 amino acids. Trimming at V came to 5 bases and at J to 5 bases, leaving 10 bases not matched to a gene. CDR3 region: CASSPYRGREETQYF. CDR3 in DNA: TGCGCCAGCAGTCCGTACAGGGGGCGCGAGGAGACCCAGTACTTC.

This chain uses TRBV19 with TRBJ1-2; D may be TRBD1 (6 bases). Trimming took 7 bases from V and 7 from J, leaving 19 bases between them. The CDR3 has 14 residues. CDR1 and CDR2 (germline): LNHDA, SQIVND (reference sequence). Here the CDR3 reads CASKISRGTIGYTF. CDR3 bases: TGTGCCAGTAAGATAAGCAGGGGAACGATTGGCTACACCTTC.

This chain connects TRBV6-5 to TRBJ2-5; 10 bases line up with TRBD1. Germline CDR1 MNHEY, CDR2 SVGAGI. Trimming took 7 bases from V and 5 from J; bases not matched to a gene: 4. The CDR3 sequence is 13 residues long. Written as DNA, the CDR3 is TGTGCCAGCAAAGCGACAGGGGGCGAGACCCAGTACTTC. It encodes CASKATGGETQYF.

This chain uses TRBV3-1 (or the pseudogene TRBV3-2) with TRBJ2-1; unclear D gene. Trimming cost V 3 bases and J 9 bases, with 12 bases left between them. This CDR3 is built from 13 residues. The germline V gene encodes CDR1 LGHDT and CDR2 YNNKEL (reference sequence). CDR3 amino acids: CASSQGKASEQFF. The CDR3 nucleotides read TGTGCCAGCAGCCAGGGTAAGGCTAGTGAGCAGTTCTTC.

The chain joins TRBV30 to TRBJ2-1; TRBD1 matches 10 bases. Germline CDR1 GTSNPN, CDR2 SVGIG (reference sequence). Germline trimming cut 3 bases from V and 10 bases from J; bases unmatched to any gene: 12. The CDR3 totals 15 residues. The CDR3 here is CAWRDRDRGLREQFF. The CDR3 DNA sequence: TGTGCCTGGAGGGACCGGGACAGGGGCTTAAGGGAGCAGTTCTTC.

The chain carries TRBV20-1 and TRBJ2-2, with D unresolved. There are 15 residues in the CDR3. V dropped 3 bases and J dropped 0 bases, with 11 bases sitting between them. The germline V gene encodes CDR1 DFQATT and CDR2 SNEGSKA (reference sequence). DNA of the CDR3: TGCAGTGCTAGTAGGCCGACACCGAACACCGGGGAGCTGTTTTTT. Protein sequence: CSASRPTPNTGELFF.

This clone has just a few counts. V and J are TRBV4-3 and TRBJ1-3; D ambiguous. The germline CDR1 and CDR2 sequences are LGHNA and YSLEER. V was clipped by 5 bases and J by 3 bases, with 11 bases between them. This CDR3 comprises 14 residues. This CDR3 is CASSEGSFGNTIYF. The CDR3 coding sequence is TGCGCCAGCAGCGAAGGGAGCTTTGGAAACACCATATATTTT.

For this clone: At one of its ends the junction is not consistent with the germline gene, which may arise from a read error. V gene TRBV5-1 combines with J gene TRBJ2-1; D is possibly TRBD1 (5 bases). The CDR3 spans 18 residues. CDR1 and CDR2 (germline): SGHRS, YFSETQ. The CDR3, as DNA: TGCGCCAGCAGCTTGCGGCCCCAGGGTATGGGATCCTCCAATGAGCAGTTCTTC. The encoded protein is CASSLRPQGMGSSNEQFF.

This clone was observed once. V and J are TRBV2 and TRBJ2-3, with TRBD2 identical over 7 bases. The CDR3 has 14 amino acids. CDR1 and CDR2 from the germline V gene are SNHLY and FYNNEI. After removal of 6 bases from V and 1 base from J, the junction contained 4 bases not matched to a gene. The CDR3 coding sequence is TGTGCCAGCAGGGCCCGGGGGGGCACAGATACGCAGTATTTT. It encodes CASRARGGTDTQYF.

The J gene is TRBJ2-3, the V gene TRBV4-3; D gene ambiguous. Germline V gene lookup returns CDR1 LGHNA and CDR2 YSLEER. The CDR3 length is 13 residues. V was shortened by 0 bases and J by 5 bases, with 6 bases between the two germline ends. The CDR3 loop reads CASSQDFQDTQYF. The CDR3 nucleotides are TGCGCCAGCAGCCAAGATTTTCAAGATACGCAGTATTTT.

The chain has TRBV7-9 and TRBJ1-5, with 9 positions matching TRBD1. V dropped 1 base and J dropped 2; count of bases not matched to a gene: 9. The CDR3 sequence is 18 residues long. Germline loops: CDR1 SEHNR, CDR2 FQNEAQ (reference sequence). CDR3 sequence reads: CASSLDGDRDRGNQPQHF. The DNA for the CDR3 is TGTGCCAGCAGCTTAGATGGGGACAGGGATCGTGGCAATCAGCCCCAGCATTTT.

The rearrangement joins TRBV28 to TRBJ1-1; 7 positions agree with TRBD1. CDR1 is MDHEN and CDR2 is SYDVKM in the germline V gene. After removal of 5 bases from V and 1 base from J, the junction contained 7 bases not matched to a gene. The CDR3 is made up of 15 amino acids. The CDR3 nucleotides are TGTGCCAGCAGTAATCCGACAGGGCGGAACACTGAAGCTTTCTTT. Its translation is CASSNPTGRNTEAFF.

The V call is TRBV9, the J call TRBJ2-2, with 7 bases matching TRBD2. The CDR3 spans 15 residues. Trimming cost V 1 base and J 4 bases; bases outside gene matches: 4. Germline-derived CDR1 and CDR2 are SGDLS and YYNGEE. This chain's CDR3 is CASSVRRESTGELFF. In nucleotides, the CDR3 is TGTGCCAGCAGCGTAAGGCGGGAGTCCACCGGGGAGCTGTTTTTT.

The chain uses TRBV28 and TRBJ1-5; 7 positions agree with TRBD1. V shed 11 bases and J 6 bases; nucleotides not matched to a gene: 13. This CDR3 spans 14 amino acids. Germline V CDR1 and CDR2: MDHEN, SYDVKM. The CDR3 loop reads CAVQTAGGGQPQHF. The CDR3 DNA reads TGTGCCGTACAAACAGCAGGGGGAGGTCAGCCCCAGCATTTT. The whole variable domain, filled in from reference TRBV28 and TRBJ1-5, reads DVKVTQSSRYLVKRTGEKVFLECVQDMDHENMFWYRQDPGLGLRLIYFSYDVKMKEKGDIPEGYSVSREKKERFSLILESASTNQTSMYLCAVQTAGGGQPQHFGDGTRLSIL.

The V call is TRBV5-1, the J call TRBJ2-1; 15 bases map to TRBD2. The germline V gene has CDR1 SGHRS and CDR2 YFSETQ. The CDR3 length is 21 residues. V lost 0 bases, J lost 0 bases, and 10 bases stayed unmatched. The CDR3 region has the DNA TGCGCCAGCAGCTTGGGAGCCGGGACTAGCGGGAGGTCCCGCTCCTACAATGAGCAGTTCTTC. Residues: CASSLGAGTSGRSRSYNEQFF.

CDR3 nucleotide sequence: TGCAGTGCTAGCCCATCCTACGAGCAGTACTTC. Its translation: CSASPSYEQYF. The chain is built from TRBV20-1 and TRBJ2-7; D ambiguous. Germline CDR1 DFQATT, CDR2 SNEGSKA (reference sequence). V lost 3 bases and J 1 base, leaving 4 bases between the germline ends. The CDR3 spans 11 residues.

This clone was seen once. The chain uses TRBV6-2 or TRBV6-3 and TRBJ2-7, with 7 bases matching TRBD2. With 2 bases clipped from V and 0 bases from J, the junction kept 4 bases outside the gene matches. The CDR3 consists of 15 residues. Germline values: CDR1 MNHEY, CDR2 SVGEGT. The CDR3 spells CASSYGGRSSYEQYF. CDR3 nucleotides: TGTGCCAGCAGTTACGGCGGGAGAAGCTCCTACGAGCAGTACTTC.

V gene TRBV11-2 combines with J gene TRBJ1-2; D possibly corresponds to TRBD1 (6 bases). The ends were cut back, 8 bases at V and 3 bases at J, with 16 bases in the middle. The CDR3 is made up of 14 amino acids. The germline CDR1 and CDR2 sequences are SGHAT and FQNNGV. CDR3 region: CASHRGAGDYGYTF. The CDR3 region has the DNA TGTGCCAGCCACCGGGGGGCAGGGGACTATGGCTACACCTTC.

This chain joins TRBV7-9 and TRBJ2-1; D may be TRBD1 (5 bases). V was cut by 3 bases and J by 11 bases, with 11 bases left in between. Germline V gene lookup returns CDR1 SEHNR and CDR2 FQNEAQ (reference sequence). CDR3 size: 12 residues. The CDR3 DNA follows: TGTGCCAGCAGCTTGGACACCTGGAAGCAGTTCTTC. Its translation is CASSLDTWKQFF.

The V and J genes are TRBV19 and TRBJ2-3; TRBD2 agrees at 8 bases. The CDR3 is made up of 14 amino acids. V gave up 6 bases and J gave up 7 bases; unmatched junction bases: 9. Germline CDR1 is LNHDA and CDR2 is SQIVND (reference sequence). Here the CDR3 DNA reads TGTGCCAGTAGCCCCGGGGGGGAGATAAATACGCAGTATTTT. This sequence encodes CASSPGGEINTQYF.

This clone has a handful of counts. CDR3 DNA sequence: TGTGCCTGGAGTCCCTCTCAGTATGAAGCTTTCTTT. As protein: CAWSPSQYEAFF. The J gene is TRBJ1-1, the V gene TRBV30; D not certain. V was trimmed by 2 bases and J by 7 bases, leaving 11 bases between them. The CDR3 loop spans 12 amino acids. Germline CDR1 reads GTSNPN; CDR2 reads SVGIG (reference sequence).

The V call is TRBV29-1, the J call TRBJ2-3, with D maybe TRBD2 (5 bases). This CDR3 contains 15 residues. CDR1 and CDR2 from the germline V gene are SQVTM and ANQGSEA. Trimming shortened V by 7 bases and J by 0 bases, and 17 bases separated the two germline ends. The CDR3 DNA reads as TGCAGCGCCCCCCCCAGCGGAACTAGCACAGATACGCAGTATTTT. Residues: CSAPPSGTSTDTQYF.

This chain uses TRBV3-1 (or the pseudogene TRBV3-2) with TRBJ2-5; D is perhaps TRBD1 (6 bases). V lost 8 bases to trimming and J lost 0 bases, with 13 bases between them. This CDR3 spans 14 amino acids. Germline V gene lookup returns CDR1 LGHDT and CDR2 YNNKEL (reference sequence). In DNA, the CDR3 is TGTGCCAGCCTCCCGGACAGTGACCAAGAGACCCAGTACTTC. It is translated as CASLPDSDQETQYF.

This chain connects TRBV19 to TRBJ1-4, with D unresolved. From germline, CDR1 is LNHDA and CDR2 SQIVND (reference sequence). Trimming took off 3 bases at V and 0 bases at J, with 5 bases between the two ends. The CDR3 extends over 14 amino acids. Written as DNA, the CDR3 is TGTGCCAGTAGTATCTTTACAACTAATGAAAAACTGTTTTTT. Encoded protein: CASSIFTTNEKLFF.

The J gene is TRBJ1-5, the V gene TRBV5-4; maybe TRBD1 (5 bases). CDR1 SGHNT and CDR2 YYREEE come from the germline V gene (reference sequence). V gave up 4 bases and J gave up 2 bases, with 13 bases separating them. The CDR3 loop spans 15 amino acids. In DNA form, the CDR3 reads TGTGCCAGCAGCCCATGGGGGGTTGGCAATCAGCCCCAGCATTTT. It translates to CASSPWGVGNQPQHF. The full variable domain, completed using reference TRBV5-4 and TRBJ1-5, is ETGVTQSPTHLIKTRGQQVTLRCSSQSGHNTVSWYQQALGQGPQFIFQYYREEENGRGNFPPRFSGLQFPNYSSELNVNALELDDSALYLCASSPWGVGNQPQHFGDGTRLSIL.

This chain links TRBV19 with TRBJ1-5; a possible D gene is TRBD1 (5 bases). Trimming cost V 4 bases and J 2 bases, with 9 bases left between them. Germline CDR1 reads LNHDA; CDR2 reads SQIVND (reference sequence). The CDR3 spans 14 residues. Here the CDR3 reads CASSSPGRNQPQHF. The CDR3 coding sequence is TGTGCCAGTAGTAGTCCAGGGCGCAATCAGCCCCAGCATTTT.

This clone has more than one count but fewer than ten. The CDR3 here is CASSPRSILGGGELFF. CDR3 nucleotide sequence: TGTGCCAGCAGCCCACGGTCAATCTTGGGAGGCGGGGAGCTGTTTTTT. The chain couples TRBV7-9 to TRBJ2-2; D might be TRBD2 (6 bases). The germline V gene encodes CDR1 SEHNR and CDR2 FQNEAQ (reference sequence). This CDR3 comprises 16 residues. Trimming took off 5 bases at V and 7 bases at J, with 20 bases between the two ends.

The chain uses TRBV7-8 and TRBJ1-2; tentatively, D is TRBD1 (6 bases). This CDR3 is built from 16 residues. CDR1 SGHVS and CDR2 FQNEAQ come from the germline V gene. V lost 4 bases, J lost 5 bases, and 20 bases lay in between. CDR3 protein: CASSSSPRTEAYGYTF. Written as DNA, the CDR3 is TGTGCCAGCAGCTCGAGCCCCAGGACAGAGGCTTATGGCTACACCTTC.

The rearrangement joins TRBV28 to TRBJ2-1; the match to TRBD2 covers 8 bases. With 4 bases clipped from V and 1 base from J, the junction kept 6 bases outside the gene matches. There are 16 residues in the CDR3. Germline-derived CDR1 and CDR2 are MDHEN and SYDVKM. The CDR3 loop is CASSSLAGRSYNEQFF. DNA of the CDR3: TGTGCCAGCAGTTCCTTAGCGGGACGGTCCTACAATGAGCAGTTCTTC.